The entry below describes one T cell receptor (beta chain). This entry belongs to a study of blood T cell repertoires in COVID-19. Looking at the study overall: The analysed material was cDNA or gDNA that came from T cells, B-cell-depleted T cells, or PBMCs.

V lost 0 bases and J lost 4; bases outside the gene matches: 3. The CDR3 covers 17 residues. Looked up from germline, CDR1 is LGHNA and CDR2 is YNFKEQ. Per the original methods: Amplification of reference gene primers provided the estimated nucleated cell counts. The table came from immunoSEQ multiplex PCR; TCRdb's copy has only in-frame clones and leaves some out. Clone size and V and J calls were adopted from that table, with D and trimming inferred from the DNA. Of under 250,000 clones listed, around 82% are singletons. The TCR originated in a woman aged 50 to 65 with acute or convalescent COVID-19. The J gene is TRBJ2-1, the V gene TRBV4-2; 13 nucleotides match TRBD2. Specimen: peripheral blood. CDR3 sequence (DNA): TGTGCCAGCAGCCAAGATGAACTAGCGGGAGGGTACAATGAGCAGTTCTTC. This encodes CASSQDELAGGYNEQFF.